One sample yielded the 15 T cell receptor beta chains listed below, sequenced in a study of blood T cell repertoires in COVID-19 (dated by TCRdb to the early 2020s). Receptors were amplified or captured by the immunoSEQ multiplex PCR assay. TCRdb mirrors the immuneACCESS table, restricted to in-frame sequences. Some clones are absent from its copies; in checked studies, under half trace to an unresolved V gene, and the reason for the others is unknown. The sample contains approximately 52,000 clones, over 75% of them found a single time. In total, the top ten clones hold around 9.6% of the sample. Sample: peripheral blood. Source of these receptors: a human donor in a cohort sampled during active COVID-19.

Remarks on this clone: A clone one base away is much larger, so this may be a read error. J is TRBJ2-1 and V is TRBV7-2; TRBD2 matches at 9 bases. J lost 2 bases, V lost 5 bases, and 4 bases had no gene match. The CDR3 consists of 15 residues. The germline CDR1 and CDR2 sequences are SGHTA and FQGNSA. DNA of the CDR3: TGTGCCAGCAGCCCTAGCGGGAATACCTACAATGAGCAGTTCTTC. It codes for CASSPSGNTYNEQFF.

The J gene is TRBJ1-2, the V gene TRBV2; maybe TRBD1 (5 bases). The V and J ends lost 8 bases and 6 bases respectively, with 19 bases between them. This CDR3 comprises 14 residues. CDR1 is SNHLY, CDR2 FYNNEI, per germline. CDR3 sequence: CASFRGREVDGYTF. DNA of the CDR3: TGTGCCAGCTTCCGGGGGAGGGAAGTCGATGGCTACACCTTC.

The genes are TRBV30 and TRBJ1-2; 10 nucleotides line up with TRBD1. The J segment lost 5 bases and the V segment lost 4 bases, leaving 19 bases of the junction unmatched. Germline CDR1 GTSNPN, CDR2 SVGIG (reference sequence). The CDR3 covers 18 residues. The CDR3 spells CAWTSNPSRQGAFYGYTF. In DNA, the CDR3 is TGTGCCTGGACCTCTAATCCATCTCGACAGGGGGCATTTTATGGCTACACCTTC.

The chain uses TRBV7-2 and TRBJ2-1; D is unresolved. CDR1 and CDR2 from the germline V gene are SGHTA and FQGNSA. Trimming took off 1 base at V and 3 bases at J, with 13 bases between the two ends. This CDR3 spans 16 amino acids. The chain's CDR3 is CASSLEWSSNYNEQFF. CDR3 in DNA: TGTGCCAGCAGCTTAGAATGGAGCAGCAACTACAATGAGCAGTTCTTC.

This clone was recorded once. CDR3 coding DNA: TGCAGCGTTCCCGGACTAGCGGTCTACAATGAGCAGTTCTTC. Translated, it gives CSVPGLAVYNEQFF. The V gene is TRBV29-1, the J gene TRBJ2-1; TRBD2 aligns across 10 bases. Germline V gene data show CDR1 as SQVTM and CDR2 as ANQGSEA. V was pared by 5 bases and J by 3 bases, with 4 bases of the junction left unmatched. The CDR3 spans 14 residues.

This clone was seen a handful of times. This chain links TRBV5-1 with TRBJ2-1; TRBD2 matches 14 bases. The J segment lost 7 bases and the V segment lost 2 bases, leaving 11 bases of the junction unmatched. The length of the CDR3 is 18 residues. CDR1 and CDR2 from the germline V gene are SGHRS and YFSETQ. DNA for the CDR3: TGCGCCAGCAGCTTCGGGACTAGCGGGAGAAGGTTTGGGAATGAGCAGTTCTTC. Translating gives CASSFGTSGRRFGNEQFF.

V and J are TRBV4-3 and TRBJ2-2; D is ambiguous. The CDR3 spans 15 residues. Germline V gene data show CDR1 as LGHNA and CDR2 as YSLEER. The ends were cut back, 0 bases at V and 6 bases at J, with 11 bases in the middle. The CDR3 region has the DNA TGCGCCAGCAGCCAAGATAATTTGGCCGCCGGGGAGCTGTTTTTT. Residues: CASSQDNLAAGELFF.

J is TRBJ2-3 and V is TRBV12-3 or TRBV12-4, with D unresolved. The CDR3 runs 13 residues. V was trimmed by 3 bases and J by 4 bases, leaving 8 bases between them. The CDR3 bases are TGTGCCAGCAGTTTGGAAGGAGCAGATACGCAGTATTTT. Its translation is CASSLEGADTQYF.

The gene calls are TRBV7-9 and TRBJ1-4; 10 bases line up with TRBD1. The length of the CDR3 is 15 residues. CDR1 and CDR2 (germline): SEHNR, FQNEAQ (reference sequence). With 5 bases clipped from V and 6 bases from J, the junction kept 6 bases outside the gene matches. CDR3 DNA sequence: TGTGCCAGCAGCCGTTACGGGACAGGGGATGAAAAACTGTTTTTT. Translated, it gives CASSRYGTGDEKLFF.

The chain is built from TRBV7-2 and TRBJ1-2; D remains ambiguous. The CDR3 covers 14 residues. Germline V gene sequence: CDR1 SGHTA, CDR2 FQGNSA. V was trimmed by 5 bases and J by 2 bases, leaving 12 bases between them. CDR3 sequence: CASSRTGINYGYTF. The CDR3 coding sequence is TGTGCCAGCAGCAGGACCGGGATAAACTATGGCTACACCTTC.

This sequence joins TRBV7-2 and TRBJ2-3; D is unresolved. CDR3 size: 15 residues. Germline V lookup: CDR1 SGHTA, CDR2 FQGNSA. With 1 base removed from V and 3 bases from J, the gap between germline ends came to 11 bases. Here the CDR3 reads CASSLGIGRTDTQYF. CDR3 in DNA: TGTGCCAGCAGCTTAGGCATTGGCAGAACAGATACGCAGTATTTT.

The chain carries TRBV7-9 and TRBJ2-7; possible D gene TRBD2, 5 bases. This CDR3 has 13 residues. Germline CDR1 SEHNR, CDR2 FQNEAQ (reference sequence). The V gene lost 0 bases and the J gene lost 3 bases, with 6 bases spanning the gap. The CDR3 coding sequence is TGTGCCAGCAGCTTAGCGGGAGTCTACGAGCAGTACTTC. It yields the protein CASSLAGVYEQYF.

This clone was seen a few times. J is TRBJ1-1 and V is TRBV5-1; D may be TRBD1 (6 bases). This CDR3 has 16 residues. Germline V gene lookup returns CDR1 SGHRS and CDR2 YFSETQ. Trimming took 1 base from V and 1 from J, leaving 14 bases between them. The CDR3 loop is CASSLWQGKPNTEAFF. The CDR3 region has the DNA TGCGCCAGCAGCTTGTGGCAGGGGAAGCCGAACACTGAAGCTTTCTTT.

V is TRBV29-1 and J is TRBJ1-5, with TRBD1 matching 8 bases. Germline loops: CDR1 SQVTM, CDR2 ANQGSEA. CDR3 size: 13 residues. The J segment lost 7 bases and the V segment lost 6 bases, leaving 8 bases of the junction unmatched. The DNA for the CDR3 is TGCAGCGTCGGACAGGGAGGAAAGCAGCCCCAGCATTTT. Translated: CSVGQGGKQPQHF.

This clone was seen a few times. The chain is built from TRBV12-2 and TRBJ1-5; the D call TRBD1 from the table was never checked on the DNA. TRBV12-2 corresponds to a pseudogene. This CDR3 has 14 amino acids. CDR3 region: CASLLKGSNQPQHF. DNA of the CDR3: TGTGCAAGTCTCCTTAAGGGGAGCAATCAGCCCCAGCATTTT.